The entry that follows covers one T cell receptor beta chain sequence. The antigen remains undetermined. The data derive from a study of OX40 agonist ivuxolimab in advanced cancers. Study-level points and caveats: Which antigen the expanded peripheral T cells recognized is unknown.

V lost 5 bases and J lost 5; bases outside the gene matches: 4. CDR1 is MNHNY and CDR2 is SVGAGI in the germline V gene (reference sequence). This CDR3 contains 13 residues. Assay used: immunoSEQ multiplex PCR; TCRdb lists only in-frame clones, some missing. The sample consists of 70,000 to 85,000 clones, around 86% of them appearing once. The sequence was collected from an adult with an advanced solid tumor such as melanoma, head and neck, liver or kidney cancer. J is TRBJ2-7 and V is TRBV6-6; 9 bases align to TRBD1. The material sequenced was CD4+ or CD8+ T cells sorted from blood, taken in a trial of the OX40 agonist ivuxolimab. The CDR3 is CASSRQGDHEQYF. CDR3 nucleotides: TGTGCCAGCAGTCGACAGGGGGACCACGAGCAGTACTTC.